These 18 T cell receptor beta chains were sequenced from one sample in a study of PD-1 blockade in classical Hodgkin lymphoma. The assay was immunoSEQ multiplex PCR, and TCRdb's table has in-frame clones only and misses some. The sample holds tens of thousands of clones, around 93% seen once. Each of the patients experienced relapse following autologous stem cell transplantation, and their brentuximab vedotin exposure differed. The starting material was peripheral blood mononuclear cells (PBMCs), obtained at baseline. The receptors originated from a human donor with classical Hodgkin lymphoma.

This clone was detected once. CDR3 DNA: TGCGCCAGCAGCTTGGGACTCGGTGGTGGCTACACCTTC. Its translation: CASSLGLGGGYTF. V is TRBV5-1 and J is TRBJ1-2; D remains unclear. There are 13 residues in the CDR3. The ends were cut back, 0 bases at V and 7 bases at J, with 10 bases in the middle. Germline V lookup: CDR1 SGHRS, CDR2 YFSETQ.

Comment on this clone: The germline gene is not matched at one end of the junction; a read error may be the cause. The V gene is TRBV9, the J gene TRBJ2-5; the D is unclear. The CDR3 is 11 amino acids. The germline CDR1 and CDR2 sequences are SGDLS and YYNGEE. The CDR3 spells CASSVGLFMNF. DNA of the CDR3: TGTGCCAGCAGCGTAGGCCTGTTTATGAACTTC.

The rearrangement uses TRBV7-9 and TRBJ2-1; perhaps D is TRBD1 or TRBD2 (5 bases each). The germline V gene has CDR1 SEHNR and CDR2 FQNEAQ (reference sequence). Deletions cut 3 bases from V and 9 bases from J, with 15 bases between. This CDR3 has 14 amino acids. CDR3 nucleotide sequence: TGTGCCAGCAGCTTTAGTCAGGGTGAGGGTGAGCAGTTCTTC. This encodes CASSFSQGEGEQFF.

The rearrangement joins TRBV19 to TRBJ1-5; D not certain. V was clipped by 5 bases and J by 5 bases, with 7 bases between them. Looked up from germline, CDR1 is LNHDA and CDR2 is SQIVND (reference sequence). This CDR3 is built from 12 residues. CDR3 sequence (DNA): TGTGCCAGTAGTGCCAATTATCAGCCCCAGCATTTT. It specifies CASSANYQPQHF. The entire variable domain, with the rest obtained from reference TRBV19 and TRBJ1-5, is as follows: DGGITQSPKYLFRKEGQNVTLSCEQNLNHDAMYWYRQDPGQGLRLIYYSQIVNDFQKGDIAEGYSVSREKKESFPLTVTSAQKNPTAFYLCASSANYQPQHFGDGTRLSIL.

This chain joins TRBV7-2 and TRBJ1-2, with TRBD1 as a possible D gene (6 bases). This CDR3 is built from 15 residues. Per germline, CDR1 SGHTA and CDR2 FQGNSA. Trimming left V 5 bases short and J 4 bases short, with 17 bases between. This CDR3 reads CASSPSDRMIYGYTF. DNA of the CDR3: TGTGCCAGCAGCCCCTCTGACAGGATGATCTATGGCTACACCTTC.

Here the CDR3 DNA reads TGTGCCAGCAGTCTCGGACAGGGGGCTGAAGCTTTCTTT. Translated: CASSLGQGAEAFF. The chain links TRBV27 to TRBJ1-1; 10 bases fit TRBD1. The CDR3 is made up of 13 amino acids. Germline trimming cut 5 bases from V and 6 bases from J; bases unmatched to any gene: 3. CDR1 and CDR2 from the germline V gene are MNHEY and SMNVEV (reference sequence).

This chain links TRBV2 with TRBJ2-2, with unresolved D. Germline loops: CDR1 SNHLY, CDR2 FYNNEI. The CDR3 covers 14 residues. Trimming stripped 2 bases from V and 3 bases from J, with 7 bases between. CDR3 in amino acids: CASSEFRDTGELFF. The CDR3 nucleotides read TGTGCCAGCAGTGAATTCCGGGACACCGGGGAGCTGTTTTTT.

This clone came up once. The V and J genes are TRBV12-5 and TRBJ1-5, with D maybe TRBD1 (6 bases). V was pared by 3 bases and J by 4 bases, with 10 bases between. The CDR3 extends over 14 amino acids. The germline gives CDR1 LGHNT, CDR2 FRNRAP. CDR3 bases: TGTGCTAGTGGTTTCGGACAGTCTAATCAGCCCCAGCATTTT. Its protein product is CASGFGQSNQPQHF.

The V call is TRBV27, the J call TRBJ1-2, with 7 bases that match TRBD1. V lost 8 bases, J lost 4 bases, and 10 bases stayed unmatched. The CDR3 totals 14 residues. CDR1 and CDR2 (germline): MNHEY, SMNVEV (reference sequence). The CDR3 spells CASGDLTGVYGYTF. DNA of the CDR3: TGTGCCAGCGGGGACCTTACAGGGGTCTATGGCTACACCTTC.

This chain links TRBV19 with TRBJ2-3; 8 nucleotides match TRBD1. This CDR3 has 17 residues. V lost 3 bases to trimming and J lost 2 bases; unmatched junction nucleotides: 10. Germline V gene data show CDR1 as LNHDA and CDR2 as SQIVND (reference sequence). CDR3 nucleotide sequence: TGTGCCAGTAGTATTGCCCCCGGACAGGGTCTCACAGATACGCAGTATTTT. Protein: CASSIAPGQGLTDTQYF. Drawing the rest from reference TRBV19 and TRBJ2-3, the complete variable domain is DGGITQSPKYLFRKEGQNVTLSCEQNLNHDAMYWYRQDPGQGLRLIYYSQIVNDFQKGDIAEGYSVSREKKESFPLTVTSAQKNPTAFYLCASSIAPGQGLTDTQYFGPGTRLTVL.

The V gene is TRBV19, the J gene TRBJ2-1; 11 bases line up with TRBD2. V lost 7 bases, J lost 0 bases, and 5 bases stayed unmatched. CDR1 is LNHDA and CDR2 is SQIVND in the germline V gene (reference sequence). The CDR3 is 16 amino acids. For the CDR3, the DNA is TGTGCCAGTACCCTTGGGACTAGCGGCTCCTACAATGAGCAGTTCTTC. Amino acid sequence: CASTLGTSGSYNEQFF.

This chain connects TRBV27 to TRBJ2-3; no reliable D call. The CDR3 runs 17 residues. V gave up 2 bases and J gave up 3 bases, with 18 bases separating them. Per the germline V gene, CDR1 is MNHEY and CDR2 is SMNVEV (reference sequence). The CDR3 spells CASSLIGPMASTDTQYF. CDR3 DNA: TGTGCCAGCAGTTTAATCGGCCCCATGGCTTCTACAGATACGCAGTATTTT.

The gene calls are TRBV4-2 and TRBJ2-5, with TRBD2 matching 12 bases. V trimming: 3 bases; J trimming: 5 bases; junction bases outside the gene matches: 10. The germline gives CDR1 LGHNA, CDR2 YNFKEQ. There are 17 residues in the CDR3. CDR3 amino acids: CASSHRLAGERQETQYF. The CDR3 nucleotides read TGTGCCAGCAGCCACAGACTAGCGGGAGAAAGACAGGAGACCCAGTACTTC.

This chain joins TRBV28 and TRBJ2-7; maybe TRBD2 (6 bases). The CDR3 runs to 16 residues. V gave up 1 base and J gave up 0 bases, with 13 bases separating them. CDR1 is MDHEN, CDR2 SYDVKM, per germline. CDR3 DNA sequence: TGTGCCAGCAGTTTATCTACGTTGCGGGACTCCTACGAGCAGTACTTC. It translates to CASSLSTLRDSYEQYF.

V gene TRBV19 combines with J gene TRBJ1-2; unclear D gene. This CDR3 is built from 13 residues. The germline V and J ends were trimmed by 9 bases and 0 bases, with 11 bases remaining between them. CDR1 and CDR2 (germline): LNHDA, SQIVND (reference sequence). The CDR3 reads CASLGRANYGYTF. DNA of the CDR3: TGTGCCAGCCTGGGCCGGGCTAACTATGGCTACACCTTC.

CDR3 in DNA: TGTGCCTGGAGCACAATCCAGCGGGGGGCCAGGAATGAGCAGTTCTTC. Its protein product is CAWSTIQRGARNEQFF. The chain recombines TRBV30 with TRBJ2-1; TRBD2 matches 9 bases. J was trimmed by 7 bases and V by 3 bases; bases with no gene match: 13. CDR1 is GTSNPN, CDR2 SVGIG, per germline (reference sequence). The length of the CDR3 is 16 residues. Complete variable domain (other parts from reference TRBV30 and TRBJ2-1): SQTIHQWPATLVQPVGSPLSLECTVEGTSNPNLYWYRQAAGRGLQLLFYSVGIGQISSEVPQNLSASRPQDRQFILSSKKLLLSDSGFYLCAWSTIQRGARNEQFFGPGTRLTVL.

V gene TRBV6-1 combines with J gene TRBJ2-7; 11 bases map to TRBD1. V trimming: 3 bases; J trimming: 5 bases; junction bases outside the gene matches: 3. The CDR3 spans 14 residues. Per germline, CDR1 MNHNS and CDR2 SASEGT. CDR3 DNA: TGTGCCAGCAGTGAGGACAGGGGGCCTGACGAGCAGTACTTC. This codes for CASSEDRGPDEQYF.

V usage is TRBV7-8 and J usage is TRBJ2-5; 7 bases match TRBD2. Germline V gene sequence: CDR1 SGHVS, CDR2 FQNEAQ. V lost 6 bases and J lost 4; bases outside the gene matches: 11. The CDR3 contains 15 residues. The CDR3 DNA reads as TGTGCCAGCAGTAAGACCGGGACTACGTCAGAGACCCAGTACTTC. Translated, it gives CASSKTGTTSETQYF.